This T cell receptor beta chain derives from a study of cytomegalovirus exposure and HLA in healthy donors. Study background: Caucasian-associated ancestry cluster membership applied to approximately 80% of 398 genotyped donors.

The PCR made use of 60 Vbeta and 13 Jbeta primers. Method: immunoSEQ multiplex PCR; TCRdb's copy keeps in-frame clones and lacks some. The profile shows fewer than 130,000 clones, around 79% of them singletons. A note on this clone: Its specificity is not known.

Germline-derived CDR1 and CDR2 are SNHLY and FYNNEI. The CDR3 runs to 15 residues. V lost 6 bases and J lost 6; bases outside the gene matches: 12. Whole-study findings and limits: DRB1 had the most TCR associations and HLA-C the fewest, a later analysis found, with rates varying by HLA locus. Reported performance of the classifier showed diagnosis of cytomegalovirus status with high specificity and sensitivity. Some public TCRs appeared in many individuals, while most sequences were rare.

The sequence came from a woman between 25 and 40 years old in good health and CMV-seronegative. The sequencing input was PBMCs. The chain recombines TRBV2 with TRBJ1-1, with 8 nucleotides matching TRBD1. The CDR3 protein is CASSDGLTGAAEAFF. CDR3 nucleotides: TGTGCCAGCAGCGATGGACTGACAGGGGCTGCTGAAGCTTTCTTT. The whole variable domain, filled in from reference TRBV2 and TRBJ1-1, reads EPEVTQTPSHQVTQMGQEVILRCVPISNHLYFYWYRQILGQKVEFLVSFYNNEISEKSEIFDDQFSVERPDGSNFTLKIRSTKLEDSAMYFCASSDGLTGAAEAFFGQGTRLTVV.